This TCR beta chain is drawn from a study of T cells in Graves' hyperthyroidism and ophthalmopathy. Study-wide results and caveats: In simple terms, a model built on 13 V-J features told ophthalmopathy apart from stable hyperthyroidism.

For this clonotype: Its specificity is unknown. A read error may be the cause here, since a much bigger clone is one base away.

For Graves' hyperthyroidism to be stable, ophthalmopathy could not progress within 18 months. Clinicians diagnosed patients from clinical symptoms, serum thyroxine and TRAb, thyroid ultrasound and orbital computed tomography. Per germline, CDR1 MGHRA and CDR2 YSYEKL. This CDR3 contains 16 residues. Trimming took 3 bases from V and 13 from J; bases not matched to a gene: 17. There were TCR beta CDR3 regions amplified from RNA transcripts. First-round RT-PCR targeting the TCR CDR3 was performed with the HTBI primer set. TCRdb analysed the multiplex PCR reads with MiXCR anew, one entry per CDR3 protein. The repertoire consists of hundreds of thousands of distinct CDR3 sequences, with about 14% occurring once and the leading ten covering roughly 10%.

What was sequenced was blood. The V call is TRBV4-1, the J call TRBJ2-1; 8 bases line up with TRBD1. This TCR was recovered from a woman under 30 with Graves' hyperthyroidism. The CDR3 protein is CASSQATGVLEETQFF. The CDR3 coding sequence is TGCGCCAGCAGCCAGGCGACAGGGGTCTTGGAGGAGACCCAGTTCTTC.